This is a list of T cell receptor beta chains from one sample in a study of blood T cell repertoires in COVID-19. Here immunoSEQ multiplex PCR was the method, and the copy in TCRdb shows in-frame clones only, minus some. The sample has 200,000 or so clones, more than 80% seen once. The sample consisted of PBMCs or T cells enriched from blood (not recorded which). Receptors were obtained from a middle-aged woman with acute COVID-19. Each CDR3 is given without its conserved first and last residue. D genes are given only for firm matches. Size tells how often a clone was seen (once, few, many) or the class of an expanded clone, and some rows leave it out.

>.|TRBJ1-2|TRBD1|12|TRBV6-5
ATNTGGRGYGYT
>.|TRBJ1-5|.|11|TRBV24-1
ATSASADGRQH
>many|TRBJ1-5|TRBD1|13|TRBV27
ASSKDRGHNQPQH
>.|TRBJ1-2|TRBD1|15|TRBV9
ASSHSRGQVPNYGYT
>.|TRBJ2-2|.|12|TRBV9
ASSVSGSGGELF
>.|TRBJ2-5|TRBD2|11|TRBV12-3/TRBV12-4
ASSPLAGGTQY
>once|TRBJ1-5|TRBD1|15|TRBV7-2
ASSLVGQGQSNQPQH
>.|TRBJ1-3|.|12|TRBV9
ASSVGGTGNTIY
>.|TRBJ1-1|TRBD1|11|TRBV5-5
ASSPTQGAGAF
>.|TRBJ1-1|TRBD1|13|TRBV7-2
ASSPWTGVGTEAF
>once|TRBJ1-1|.|15|TRBV5-1
ASSLEGRQTRNTEAF
>.|TRBJ2-2|.|12|TRBV7-6
ASSLGSGKGELF
>.|TRBJ1-1|.|11|TRBV5-1
ASTTGGTTEAF
>.|TRBJ1-6|.|12|TRBV19
ASSISGPSSPLH
>.|TRBJ1-3|.|13|TRBV27
ASRLDGSSGNTIY
>.|TRBJ1-1|.|12|TRBV7-9
ASSRSQGLTEAF
>.|TRBJ2-5|.|11|TRBV7-9
ASSPQAEETQY
>.|TRBJ1-5|.|13|TRBV2
ASSQKAGSNQPQH
>.|TRBJ2-3|TRBD2|15|TRBV10-2
ASSEPRGAGGTDTQY
>.|TRBJ1-1|.|11|TRBV5-5
ASSPSGGAEAF
>few|TRBJ1-6|.|11|TRBV5-8
ASSWGGNSPLH
>.|TRBJ2-1|TRBD2|14|TRBV6-4
ASSESISGGFNEQF
>few|TRBJ2-3|.|11|TRBV7-8
ASSPPREDTQY
>once|TRBJ2-2|.|13|TRBV9
ASSPTSGNTGELF
>few|TRBJ1-1|.|11|TRBV5-4
ASSLGRGTEAF
>.|TRBJ2-3|TRBD2|17|TRBV19
ASSEAGTSGYSSTDTQY
>once|TRBJ1-6|.|13|TRBV18
ASSPRGPYNSPLH
>once|TRBJ1-1|.|11|TRBV7-2
ASSTRGGTEAF
>.|TRBJ2-1|TRBD2|12|TRBV7-3
ASSDLAGANEQF